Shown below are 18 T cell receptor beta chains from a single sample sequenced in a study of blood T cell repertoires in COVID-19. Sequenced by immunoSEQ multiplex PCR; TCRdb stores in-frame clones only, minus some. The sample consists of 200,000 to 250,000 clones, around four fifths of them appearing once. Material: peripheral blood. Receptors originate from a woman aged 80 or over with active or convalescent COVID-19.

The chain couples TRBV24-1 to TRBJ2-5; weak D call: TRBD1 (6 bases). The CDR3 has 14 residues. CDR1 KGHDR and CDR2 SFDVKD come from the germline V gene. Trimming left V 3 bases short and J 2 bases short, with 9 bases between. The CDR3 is CATSDGDIQETQYF. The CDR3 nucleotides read TGTGCCACCAGTGATGGGGACATACAAGAGACCCAGTACTTC.

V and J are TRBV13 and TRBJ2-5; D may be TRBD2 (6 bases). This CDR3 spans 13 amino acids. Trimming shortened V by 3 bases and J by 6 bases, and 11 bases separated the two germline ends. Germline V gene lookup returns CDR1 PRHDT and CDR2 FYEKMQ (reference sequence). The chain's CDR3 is CASSFPGAKTQYF. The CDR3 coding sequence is TGTGCCAGCAGCTTTCCGGGAGCCAAGACCCAGTACTTC.

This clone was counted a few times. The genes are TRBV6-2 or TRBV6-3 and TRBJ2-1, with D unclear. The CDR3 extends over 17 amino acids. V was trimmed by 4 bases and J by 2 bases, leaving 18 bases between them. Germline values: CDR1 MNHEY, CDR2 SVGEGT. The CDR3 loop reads CASSFTQDKFTYNEQFF. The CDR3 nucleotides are TGTGCCAGCAGTTTCACCCAAGACAAGTTCACCTACAATGAGCAGTTCTTC.

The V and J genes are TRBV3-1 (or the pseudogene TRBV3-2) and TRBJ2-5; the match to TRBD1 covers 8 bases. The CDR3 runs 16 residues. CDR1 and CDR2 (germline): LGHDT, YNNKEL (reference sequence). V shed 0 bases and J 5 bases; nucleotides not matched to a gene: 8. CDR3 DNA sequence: TGTGCCAGCAGCCAAGATATCGGACAGGGTGGGGAGACCCAGTACTTC. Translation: CASSQDIGQGGETQYF.

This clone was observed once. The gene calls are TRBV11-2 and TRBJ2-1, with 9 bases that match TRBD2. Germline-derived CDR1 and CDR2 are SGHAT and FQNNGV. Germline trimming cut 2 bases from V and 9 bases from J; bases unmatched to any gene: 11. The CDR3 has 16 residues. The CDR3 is CASSLNGGRALSEQFF. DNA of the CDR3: TGTGCCAGCAGCTTAAATGGCGGGAGGGCCTTGAGTGAGCAGTTCTTC.

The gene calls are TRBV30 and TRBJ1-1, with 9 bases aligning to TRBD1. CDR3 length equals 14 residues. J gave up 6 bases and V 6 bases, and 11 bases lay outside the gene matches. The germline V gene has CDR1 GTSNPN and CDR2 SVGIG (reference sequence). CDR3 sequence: CACTDRGFVAEAFF. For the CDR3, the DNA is TGTGCCTGTACGGACAGGGGTTTCGTGGCTGAAGCTTTCTTT.

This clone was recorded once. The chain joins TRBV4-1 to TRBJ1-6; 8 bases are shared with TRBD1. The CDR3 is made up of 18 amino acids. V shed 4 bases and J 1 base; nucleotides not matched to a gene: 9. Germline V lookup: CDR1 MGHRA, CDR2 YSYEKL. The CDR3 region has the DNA TGCGCCAGCAGCCGCTATACGGACAGGGAGTCCTATAATTCACCCCTCCACTTT. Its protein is CASSRYTDRESYNSPLHF.

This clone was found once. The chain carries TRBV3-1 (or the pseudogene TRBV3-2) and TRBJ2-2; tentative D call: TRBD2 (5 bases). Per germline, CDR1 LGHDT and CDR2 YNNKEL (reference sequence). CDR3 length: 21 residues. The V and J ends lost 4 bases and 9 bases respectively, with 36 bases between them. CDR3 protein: CASSPTWRDFKADTGFRELFF. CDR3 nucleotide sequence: TGTGCCAGCAGCCCCACCTGGCGCGATTTTAAGGCGGATACGGGGTTCCGGGAGCTGTTTTTT.

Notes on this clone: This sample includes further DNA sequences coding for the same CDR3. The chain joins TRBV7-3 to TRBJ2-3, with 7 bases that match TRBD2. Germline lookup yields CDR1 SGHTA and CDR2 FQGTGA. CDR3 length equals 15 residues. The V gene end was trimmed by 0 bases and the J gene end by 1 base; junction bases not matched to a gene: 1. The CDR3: CASSLTLAGTDTQYF. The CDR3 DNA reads TGTGCCAGCAGCTTAACGCTAGCGGGCACAGATACGCAGTATTTT.

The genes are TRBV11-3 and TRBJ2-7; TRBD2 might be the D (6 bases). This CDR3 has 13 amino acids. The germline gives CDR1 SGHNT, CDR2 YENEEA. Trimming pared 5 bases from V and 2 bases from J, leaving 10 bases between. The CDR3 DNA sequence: TGTGCCAGCAGCCCGGGACTTGCCTACGAGCAGTACTTC. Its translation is CASSPGLAYEQYF.

The CDR3 sequence: CASSPRTGSTDTQYF. The DNA for the CDR3 is TGTGCCAGCAGCCCGCGGACAGGTAGCACAGATACGCAGTATTTT. The V gene is TRBV13, the J gene TRBJ2-3, with TRBD1 matching over 7 bases. Germline trimming cut 5 bases from V and 0 bases from J; bases unmatched to any gene: 5. CDR1 and CDR2 (germline): PRHDT, FYEKMQ (reference sequence). The CDR3 has 15 amino acids. Together with reference TRBV13 and TRBJ2-3, the CDR3 gives the full variable domain: AAGVIQSPRHLIKEKRETATLKCYPIPRHDTVYWYQQGPGQDPQFLISFYEKMQSDKGSIPDRFSAQQFSDYHSELNMSSLELGDSALYFCASSPRTGSTDTQYFGPGTRLTVL.

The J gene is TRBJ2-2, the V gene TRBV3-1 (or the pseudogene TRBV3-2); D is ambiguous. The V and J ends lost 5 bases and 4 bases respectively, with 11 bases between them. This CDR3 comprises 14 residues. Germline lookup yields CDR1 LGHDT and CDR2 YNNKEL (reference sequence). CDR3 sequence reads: CASSFLSGTGELFF. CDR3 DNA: TGTGCCAGCAGCTTCCTTAGTGGCACCGGGGAGCTGTTTTTT.

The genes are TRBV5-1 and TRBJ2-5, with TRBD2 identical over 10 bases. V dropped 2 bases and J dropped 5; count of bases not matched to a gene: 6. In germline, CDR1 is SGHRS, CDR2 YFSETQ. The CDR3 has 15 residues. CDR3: CASSLAGGPSETQYF. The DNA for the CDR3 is TGCGCCAGCAGCTTAGCGGGAGGGCCCTCGGAGACCCAGTACTTC.

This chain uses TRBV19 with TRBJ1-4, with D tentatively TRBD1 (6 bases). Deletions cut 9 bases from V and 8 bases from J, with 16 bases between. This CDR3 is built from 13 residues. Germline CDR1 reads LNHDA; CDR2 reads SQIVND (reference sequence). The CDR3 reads CARILGGKEKLFF. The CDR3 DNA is TGTGCCAGGATACTAGGGGGTAAGGAAAAACTGTTTTTT.

The CDR3 sequence is CASGLVPLRTGANYGYTF. In DNA form, the CDR3 reads TGTGCTAGTGGTTTGGTACCCCTCCGGACAGGCGCTAACTATGGCTACACCTTC. The chain has TRBV12-5 and TRBJ1-2, with 7 bases fitting TRBD1. The V segment lost 0 bases and the J segment 0 bases; nucleotides outside the gene matches: 10. From germline, CDR1 is LGHNT and CDR2 FRNRAP. The CDR3 length is 18 residues. Full variable domain (outside the CDR3, taken from reference TRBV12-5 and TRBJ1-2): DARVTQTPRHKVTEMGQEVTMRCQPILGHNTVFWYRQTMMQGLELLAYFRNRAPLDDSGMPKDRFSAEMPDATLATLKIQPSEPRDSAVYFCASGLVPLRTGANYGYTFGSGTRLTVV.

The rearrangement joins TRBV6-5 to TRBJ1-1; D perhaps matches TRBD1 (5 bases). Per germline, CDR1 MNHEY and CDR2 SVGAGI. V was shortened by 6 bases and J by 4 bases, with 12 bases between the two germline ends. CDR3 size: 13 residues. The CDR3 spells CASSPQGFTEAFF. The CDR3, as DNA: TGTGCCAGCAGCCCCCAGGGTTTCACTGAAGCTTTCTTT.

The CDR3, as DNA: TGCGCCAGCAGCCAAGAAAGCGGACGTCGGAGCTCCTACAATGAGCAGTTCTTC. This codes for CASSQESGRRSSYNEQFF. This sequence joins TRBV4-3 and TRBJ2-1; D may be TRBD2 (5 bases). Germline loops: CDR1 LGHNA, CDR2 YSLEER. V was clipped by 0 bases and J by 0 bases, with 15 bases between them. This CDR3 region has 18 residues.

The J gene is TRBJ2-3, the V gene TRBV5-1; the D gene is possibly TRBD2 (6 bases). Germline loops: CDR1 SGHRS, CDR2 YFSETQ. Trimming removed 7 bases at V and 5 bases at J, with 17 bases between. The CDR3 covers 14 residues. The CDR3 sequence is CASAPGVAIDTQYF. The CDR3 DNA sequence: TGCGCCAGCGCTCCGGGGGTTGCTATAGATACGCAGTATTTT. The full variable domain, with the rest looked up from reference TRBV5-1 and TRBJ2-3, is KAGVTQTPRYLIKTRGQQVTLSCSPISGHRSVSWYQQTPGQGLQFLFEYFSETQRNKGNFPGRFSGRQFSNSRSEMNVSTLELGDSALYLCASAPGVAIDTQYFGPGTRLTVL.